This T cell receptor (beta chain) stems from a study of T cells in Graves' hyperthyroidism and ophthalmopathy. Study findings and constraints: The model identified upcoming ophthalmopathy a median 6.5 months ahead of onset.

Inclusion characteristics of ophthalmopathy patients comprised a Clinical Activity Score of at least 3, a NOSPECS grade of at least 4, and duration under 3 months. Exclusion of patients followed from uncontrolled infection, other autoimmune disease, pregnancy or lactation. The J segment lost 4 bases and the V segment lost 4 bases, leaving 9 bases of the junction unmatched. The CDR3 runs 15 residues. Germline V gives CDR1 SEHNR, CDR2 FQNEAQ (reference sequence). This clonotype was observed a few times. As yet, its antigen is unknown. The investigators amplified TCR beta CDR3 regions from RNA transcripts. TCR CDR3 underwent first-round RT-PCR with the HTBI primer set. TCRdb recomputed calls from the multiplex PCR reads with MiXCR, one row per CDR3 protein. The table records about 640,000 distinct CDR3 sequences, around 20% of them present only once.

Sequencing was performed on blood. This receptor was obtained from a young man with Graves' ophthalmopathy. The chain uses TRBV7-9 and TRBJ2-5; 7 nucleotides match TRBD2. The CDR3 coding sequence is TGTGCCAGCAGCTCAGCCCAGGGAGGGGCAGAGACCCAGTACTTC. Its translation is CASSSAQGGAETQYF.